This T cell receptor beta chain emerged from a study of blood T cell repertoires in COVID-19. Data came from immunoSEQ multiplex PCR; TCRdb stores just in-frame clones and leaves some out. The sample shows fewer than 85,000 clones, 91% of them seen only once. Deletions cut 3 bases from V and 4 bases from J, with 9 bases between. The CDR3 contains 13 residues. Germline assignment: CDR1 MNHEY and CDR2 SMNVEV (reference sequence). The sequence derives from a human donor in a cohort sampled during active COVID-19. The V call is TRBV27, the J call TRBJ1-2; maybe TRBD1 (5 bases). The sequencing input was peripheral blood. CDR3 amino acids: CASSFGRGYGYTF. The CDR3, as DNA: TGTGCCAGCAGTTTTGGAAGGGGCTATGGCTACACCTTC.